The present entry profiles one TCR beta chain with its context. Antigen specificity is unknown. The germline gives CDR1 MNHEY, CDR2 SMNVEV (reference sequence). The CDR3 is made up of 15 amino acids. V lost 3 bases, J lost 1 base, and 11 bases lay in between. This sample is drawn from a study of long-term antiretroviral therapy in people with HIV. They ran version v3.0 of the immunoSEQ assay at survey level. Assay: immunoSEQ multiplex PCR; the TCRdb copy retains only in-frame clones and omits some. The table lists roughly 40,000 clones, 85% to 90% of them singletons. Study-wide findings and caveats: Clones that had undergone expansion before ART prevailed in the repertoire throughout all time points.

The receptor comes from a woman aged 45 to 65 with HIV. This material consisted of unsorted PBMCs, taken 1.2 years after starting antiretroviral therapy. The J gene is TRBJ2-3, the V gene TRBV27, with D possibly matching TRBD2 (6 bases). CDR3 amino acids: CASSFLQRGTDTQYF. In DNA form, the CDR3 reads TGTGCCAGCAGTTTTCTTCAGCGGGGCACAGATACGCAGTATTTT.